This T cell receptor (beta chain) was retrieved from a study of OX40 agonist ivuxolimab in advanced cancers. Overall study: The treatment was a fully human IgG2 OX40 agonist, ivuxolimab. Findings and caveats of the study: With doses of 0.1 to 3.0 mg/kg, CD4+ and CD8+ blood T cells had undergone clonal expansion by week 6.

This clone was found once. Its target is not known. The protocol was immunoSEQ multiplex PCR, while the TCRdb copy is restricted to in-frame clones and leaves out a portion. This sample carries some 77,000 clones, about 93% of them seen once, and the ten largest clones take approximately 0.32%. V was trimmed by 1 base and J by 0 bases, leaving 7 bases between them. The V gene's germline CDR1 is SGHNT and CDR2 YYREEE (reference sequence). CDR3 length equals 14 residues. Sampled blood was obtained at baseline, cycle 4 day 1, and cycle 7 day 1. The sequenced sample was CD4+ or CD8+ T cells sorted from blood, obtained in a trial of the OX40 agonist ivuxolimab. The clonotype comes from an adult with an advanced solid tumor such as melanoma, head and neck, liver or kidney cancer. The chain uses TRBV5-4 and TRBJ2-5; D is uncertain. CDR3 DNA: TGTGCCAGCAGCTTGACGACCAACCAAGAGACCCAGTACTTC. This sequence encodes CASSLTTNQETQYF.